This TCR beta chain emerged from a study of T-cell reconstitution after alpha-beta-depleted transplantation in children. Overall study results and limits: The origin of alpha-beta T cells about two months after transplant was reportedly several hundred expanded graft clones. Surviving thymic progenitors and recipient T cells were the source of high TCRbeta diversity at day 60 in some patients. T-cell counts and diversity were attributed mostly to newly produced T cells one year after transplant.

V shed 0 bases and J shed 7 bases, with 4 bases lying between them. This CDR3 has 12 amino acids. Germline CDR1 is SGDLS and CDR2 is YYNGEE. Using unique molecular identifiers, the investigators prepared the TCRbeta library. TCRdb reprocessed the PCR reads via MiXCR and lists one record per CDR3 protein. The data hold around 240,000 distinct CDR3 sequences, with approximately 8.9% observed a single time. At least ten counts were recorded for this clonotype. No antigen is known for it. The chain couples TRBV9 to TRBJ2-2; no definite D call. This specimen was PBMCs, mostly from graft donor cells, taken 180 days after TCRalphabeta/CD19-depleted stem cell transplant. The TCR sequence derives from a male patient aged 5 to 17 who had a stem cell transplant for acute lymphoblastic leukemia, so the T cells may come from the graft donor. The CDR3 nucleotides read TGTGCCAGCAGCGTAGGGAACGGGGAGCTGTTTTTT. Translated: CASSVGNGELFF.